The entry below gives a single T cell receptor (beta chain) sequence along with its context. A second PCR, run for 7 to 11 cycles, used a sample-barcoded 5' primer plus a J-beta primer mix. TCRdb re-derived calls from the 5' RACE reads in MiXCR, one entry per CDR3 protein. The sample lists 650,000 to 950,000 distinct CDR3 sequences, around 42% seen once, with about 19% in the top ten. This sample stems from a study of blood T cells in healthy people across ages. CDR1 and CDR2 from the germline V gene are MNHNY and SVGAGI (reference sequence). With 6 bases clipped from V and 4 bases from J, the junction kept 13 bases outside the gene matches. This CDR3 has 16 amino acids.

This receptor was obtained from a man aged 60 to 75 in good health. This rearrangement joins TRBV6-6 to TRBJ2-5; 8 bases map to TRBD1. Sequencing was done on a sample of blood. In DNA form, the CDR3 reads TGTGCCAGCAGCCAGGGGAGTCAGGGGGCTCGAGAGACCCAGTACTTC. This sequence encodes CASSQGSQGARETQYF.